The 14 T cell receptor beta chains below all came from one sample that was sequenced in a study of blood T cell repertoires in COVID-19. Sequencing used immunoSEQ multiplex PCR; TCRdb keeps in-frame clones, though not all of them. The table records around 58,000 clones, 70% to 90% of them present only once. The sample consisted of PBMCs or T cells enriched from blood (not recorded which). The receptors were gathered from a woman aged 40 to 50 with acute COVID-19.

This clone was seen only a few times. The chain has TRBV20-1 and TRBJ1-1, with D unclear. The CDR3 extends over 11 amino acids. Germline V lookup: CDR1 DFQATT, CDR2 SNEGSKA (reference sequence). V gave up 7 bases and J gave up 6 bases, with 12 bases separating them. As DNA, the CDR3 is TGCAGTGGGACTGGAGGTCCTGAAGCTTTCTTT. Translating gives CSGTGGPEAFF.

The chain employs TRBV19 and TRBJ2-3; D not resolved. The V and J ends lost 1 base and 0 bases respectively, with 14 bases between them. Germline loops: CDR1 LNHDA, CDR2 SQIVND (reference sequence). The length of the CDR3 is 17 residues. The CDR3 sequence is CASSIVQHLVSTDTQYF. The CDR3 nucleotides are TGTGCCAGTAGTATAGTACAGCATCTCGTTAGCACAGATACGCAGTATTTT.

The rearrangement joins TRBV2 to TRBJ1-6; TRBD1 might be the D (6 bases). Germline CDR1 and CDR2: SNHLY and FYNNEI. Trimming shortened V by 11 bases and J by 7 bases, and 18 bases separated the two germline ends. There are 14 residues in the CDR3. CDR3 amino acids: CAVRGGDPNSPLHF. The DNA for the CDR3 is TGTGCCGTTCGCGGGGGCGATCCGAATTCACCCCTCCACTTT.

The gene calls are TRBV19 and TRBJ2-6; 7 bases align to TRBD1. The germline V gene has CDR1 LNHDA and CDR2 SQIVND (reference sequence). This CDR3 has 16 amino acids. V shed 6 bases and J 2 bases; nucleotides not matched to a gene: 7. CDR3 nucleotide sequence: TGTGCCAGTAGCGAGGGGGCGGTGACTGGGGCCAACGTCCTGACTTTC. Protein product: CASSEGAVTGANVLTF.

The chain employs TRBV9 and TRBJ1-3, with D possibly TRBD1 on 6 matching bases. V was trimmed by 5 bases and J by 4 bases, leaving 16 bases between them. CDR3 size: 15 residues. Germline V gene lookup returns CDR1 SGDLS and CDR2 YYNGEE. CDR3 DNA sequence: TGTGCCAGCAGTCCTCTCGGGGGGGCAGGAAACACCATATATTTT. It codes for CASSPLGGAGNTIYF.

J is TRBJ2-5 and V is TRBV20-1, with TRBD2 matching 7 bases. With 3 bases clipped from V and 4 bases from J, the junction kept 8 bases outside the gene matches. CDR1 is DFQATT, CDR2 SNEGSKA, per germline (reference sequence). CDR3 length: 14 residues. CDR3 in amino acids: CSASNGSSGETQYF. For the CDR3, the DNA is TGCAGTGCTAGTAATGGGTCTAGCGGAGAGACCCAGTACTTC.

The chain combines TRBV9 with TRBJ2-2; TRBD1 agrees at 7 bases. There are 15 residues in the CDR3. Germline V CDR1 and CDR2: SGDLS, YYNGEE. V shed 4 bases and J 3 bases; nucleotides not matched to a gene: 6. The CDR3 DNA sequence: TGTGCCAGCAGCCGCACAGGGGTTTACACCGGGGAGCTGTTTTTT. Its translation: CASSRTGVYTGELFF.

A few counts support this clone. In DNA, the CDR3 is TGTGCCAGCAGCTTAGAGGGGGTACAGCCCCAGCATTTT. Translation: CASSLEGVQPQHF. The chain joins TRBV7-2 to TRBJ1-5, with D possibly matching TRBD1 (6 bases). Germline CDR1 and CDR2: SGHTA and FQGNSA. V lost 1 base to trimming and J lost 7 bases, with 8 bases between them. CDR3 size: 13 residues. The full variable domain, its missing parts supplied by reference TRBV7-2 and TRBJ1-5, is GAGVSQSPSNKVTEKGKDVELRCDPISGHTALYWYRQSLGQGLEFLIYFQGNSAPDKSGLPSDRFSAERTGGSVSTLTIQRTQQEDSAVYLCASSLEGVQPQHFGDGTRLSIL.

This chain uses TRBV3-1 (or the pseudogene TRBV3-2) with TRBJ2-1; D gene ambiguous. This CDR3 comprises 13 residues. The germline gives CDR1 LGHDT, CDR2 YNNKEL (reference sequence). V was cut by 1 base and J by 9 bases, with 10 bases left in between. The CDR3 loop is CASSQARASEQFF. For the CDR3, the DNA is TGTGCCAGCAGCCAAGCGCGAGCGAGTGAGCAGTTCTTC.

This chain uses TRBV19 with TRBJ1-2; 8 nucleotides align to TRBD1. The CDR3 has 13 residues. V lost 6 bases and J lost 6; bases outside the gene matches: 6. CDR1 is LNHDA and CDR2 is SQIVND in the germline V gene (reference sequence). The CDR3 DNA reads TGTGCCAGTAGGCCCCAGGGGGCGAATGGCTACACCTTC. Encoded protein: CASRPQGANGYTF.

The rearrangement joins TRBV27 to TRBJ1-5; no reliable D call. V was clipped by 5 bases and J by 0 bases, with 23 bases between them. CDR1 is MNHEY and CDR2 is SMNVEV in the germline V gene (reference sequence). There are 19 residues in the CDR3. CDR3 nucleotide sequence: TGTGCCAGCAGTCCCTTATTGTCTTGGTTAGAGGTTAGCAATCAGCCCCAGCATTTT. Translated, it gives CASSPLLSWLEVSNQPQHF.

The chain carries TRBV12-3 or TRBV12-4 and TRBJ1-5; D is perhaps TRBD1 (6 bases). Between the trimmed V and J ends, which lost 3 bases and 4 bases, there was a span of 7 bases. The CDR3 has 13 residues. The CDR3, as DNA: TGTGCCAGCAGTTTTACAGGGAATCAGCCCCAGCATTTT. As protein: CASSFTGNQPQHF.

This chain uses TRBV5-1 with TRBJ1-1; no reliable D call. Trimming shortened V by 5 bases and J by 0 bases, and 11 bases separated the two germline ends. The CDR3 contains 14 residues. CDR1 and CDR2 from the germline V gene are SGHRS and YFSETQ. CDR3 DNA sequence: TGCGCCAGCAGAAAGAGTGAAGTGAACACTGAAGCTTTCTTT. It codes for CASRKSEVNTEAFF.

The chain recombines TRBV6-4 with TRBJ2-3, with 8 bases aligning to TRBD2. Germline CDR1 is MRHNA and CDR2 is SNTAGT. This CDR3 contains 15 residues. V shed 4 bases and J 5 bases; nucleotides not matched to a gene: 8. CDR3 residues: CASSASGGLQDTQYF. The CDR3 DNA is TGTGCCAGCAGTGCGTCGGGAGGGCTACAAGATACGCAGTATTTT.